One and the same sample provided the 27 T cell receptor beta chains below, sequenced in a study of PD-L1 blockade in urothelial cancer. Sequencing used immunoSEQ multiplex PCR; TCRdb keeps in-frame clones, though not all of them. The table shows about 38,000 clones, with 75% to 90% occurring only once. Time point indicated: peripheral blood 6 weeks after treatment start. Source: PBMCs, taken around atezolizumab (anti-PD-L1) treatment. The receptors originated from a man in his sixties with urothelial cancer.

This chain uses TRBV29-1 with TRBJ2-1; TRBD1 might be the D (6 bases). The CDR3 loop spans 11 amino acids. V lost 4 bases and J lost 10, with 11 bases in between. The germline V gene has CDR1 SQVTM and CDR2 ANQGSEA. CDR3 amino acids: CSVGQESEQFF. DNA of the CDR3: TGCAGCGTTGGACAGGAAAGCGAGCAGTTCTTC.

The CDR3, as DNA: TGCGCCAGCAGCTTGGGGGGACAGAGCAATCAGCCCCAGCATTTT. It codes for CASSLGGQSNQPQHF. V is TRBV5-1 and J is TRBJ1-5; 7 positions agree with TRBD1. The ends lost 0 bases at V and 1 base at J; junction bases unmatched: 1. CDR3 length equals 15 residues. Germline V gene data show CDR1 as SGHRS and CDR2 as YFSETQ.

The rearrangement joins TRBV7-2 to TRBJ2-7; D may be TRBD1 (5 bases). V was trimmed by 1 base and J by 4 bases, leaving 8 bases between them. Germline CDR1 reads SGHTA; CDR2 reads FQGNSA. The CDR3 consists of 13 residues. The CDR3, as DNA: TGTGCCAGCAGCTTAGTTAAGGGGTACGAGCAGTACTTC. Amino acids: CASSLVKGYEQYF.

CDR3: CASRQQGARGNQPQHF. CDR3 nucleotide sequence: TGTGCCAGTAGGCAACAGGGGGCGCGTGGCAATCAGCCCCAGCATTTT. The V gene is TRBV19, the J gene TRBJ1-5, with 9 bases identical to TRBD1. This CDR3 has 16 residues. The germline CDR1 and CDR2 sequences are LNHDA and SQIVND (reference sequence). J gave up 2 bases and V 6 bases, and 8 bases lay outside the gene matches.

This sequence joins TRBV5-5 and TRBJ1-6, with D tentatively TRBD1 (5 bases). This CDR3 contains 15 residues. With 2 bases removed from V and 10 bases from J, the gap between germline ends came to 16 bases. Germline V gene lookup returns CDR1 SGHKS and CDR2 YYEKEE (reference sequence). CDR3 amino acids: CASSFGGAAESPLHF. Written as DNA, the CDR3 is TGTGCCAGCAGCTTCGGAGGGGCCGCGGAGTCACCCCTCCACTTT.

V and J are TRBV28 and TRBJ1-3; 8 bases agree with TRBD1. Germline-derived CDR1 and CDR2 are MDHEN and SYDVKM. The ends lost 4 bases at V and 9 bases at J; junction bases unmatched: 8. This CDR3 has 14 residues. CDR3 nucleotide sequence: TGTGCCAGCAGTTCAGGGGGCTCCCGGGGCACCATATATTTT. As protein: CASSSGGSRGTIYF.

CDR3 residues: CASSVGLAVETQYF. Here the CDR3 DNA reads TGTGCCAGCAGCGTAGGACTAGCGGTGGAGACCCAGTACTTC. The V call is TRBV9, the J call TRBJ2-5, with 9 positions matching TRBD2. Germline CDR1 reads SGDLS; CDR2 reads YYNGEE. V shed 0 bases and J 5 bases; nucleotides not matched to a gene: 2. The CDR3 extends over 14 amino acids.

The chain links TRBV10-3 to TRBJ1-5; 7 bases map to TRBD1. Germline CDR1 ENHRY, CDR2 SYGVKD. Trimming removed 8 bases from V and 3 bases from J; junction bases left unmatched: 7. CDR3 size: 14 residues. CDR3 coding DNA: TGTGCCATCGGAAGGGACAGATCCAATCAGCCCCAGCATTTT. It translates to CAIGRDRSNQPQHF.

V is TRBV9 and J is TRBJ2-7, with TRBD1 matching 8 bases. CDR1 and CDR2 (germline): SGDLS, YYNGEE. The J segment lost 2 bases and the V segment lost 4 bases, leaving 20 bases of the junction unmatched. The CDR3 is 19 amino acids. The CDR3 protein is CASSPWDRSKLRGTYEQYF. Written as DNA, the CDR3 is TGTGCCAGCAGCCCCTGGGACAGGTCAAAATTGCGGGGCACCTACGAGCAGTACTTC.

The CDR3 DNA reads TGTGCCAGTAGTCCTACACTAGCCTACGAGCAGTACTTC. It encodes CASSPTLAYEQYF. J is TRBJ2-7 and V is TRBV19; a weak D match, TRBD2 (5 bases). The CDR3 sequence is 13 residues long. V lost 5 bases and J lost 2, with 10 bases in between. In germline, CDR1 is LNHDA, CDR2 SQIVND (reference sequence).

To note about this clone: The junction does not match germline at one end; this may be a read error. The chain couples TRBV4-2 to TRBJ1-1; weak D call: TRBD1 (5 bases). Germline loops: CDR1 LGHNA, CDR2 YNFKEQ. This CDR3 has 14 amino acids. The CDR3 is CASSQDRGGDESFF. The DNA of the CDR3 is TGTGCCAGCAGCCAAGATAGGGGCGGAGATGAATCTTTCTTT.

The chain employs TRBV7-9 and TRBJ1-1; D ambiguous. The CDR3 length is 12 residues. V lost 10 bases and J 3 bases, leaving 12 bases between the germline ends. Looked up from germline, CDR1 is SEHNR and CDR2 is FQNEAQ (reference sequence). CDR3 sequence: CATMSLYTEAFF. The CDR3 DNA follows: TGTGCCACCATGAGTTTGTACACTGAAGCTTTCTTT. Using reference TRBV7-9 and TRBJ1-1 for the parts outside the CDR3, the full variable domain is DTGVSQNPRHKITKRGQNVTFRCDPISEHNRLYWYRQTLGQGPEFLTYFQNEAQLEKSRLLSDRFSAERPKGSFSTLEIQRTEQGDSAMYLCATMSLYTEAFFGQGTRLTVV.

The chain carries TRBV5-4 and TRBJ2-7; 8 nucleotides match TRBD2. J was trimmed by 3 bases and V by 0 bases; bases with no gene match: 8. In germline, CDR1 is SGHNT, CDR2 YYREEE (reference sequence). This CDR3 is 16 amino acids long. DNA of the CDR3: TGTGCCAGCAGCTTGGTTGGTCGGAGCGGGAGCTACGAGCAGTACTTC. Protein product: CASSLVGRSGSYEQYF.

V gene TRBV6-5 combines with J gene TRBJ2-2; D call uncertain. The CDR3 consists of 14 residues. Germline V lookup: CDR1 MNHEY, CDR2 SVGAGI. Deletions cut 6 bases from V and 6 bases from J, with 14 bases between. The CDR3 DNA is TGTGCCAGCAGCTCGAGGAGTTTTCCCGGGGAGCTGTTTTTT. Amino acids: CASSSRSFPGELFF.

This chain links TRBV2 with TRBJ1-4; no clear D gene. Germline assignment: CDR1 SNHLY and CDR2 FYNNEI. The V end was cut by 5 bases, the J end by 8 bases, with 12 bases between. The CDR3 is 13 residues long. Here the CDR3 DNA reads TGTGCCAGCAGTCGTTTGAGGGAGGAAAAACTGTTTTTT. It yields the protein CASSRLREEKLFF.

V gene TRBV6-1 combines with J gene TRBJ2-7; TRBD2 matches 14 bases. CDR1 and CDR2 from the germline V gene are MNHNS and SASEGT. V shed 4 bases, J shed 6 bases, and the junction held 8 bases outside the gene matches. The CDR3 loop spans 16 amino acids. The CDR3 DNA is TGTGCCAGCAGTGTAACGGGACTAGCGGGAGCGGTCGAGCAGTACTTC. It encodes CASSVTGLAGAVEQYF.

The DNA for the CDR3 is TGTGCCAGCAGCTTGGCAGGATCTGGAAACACCATATATTTT. As protein: CASSLAGSGNTIYF. The chain links TRBV5-4 to TRBJ1-3, with D uncertain. CDR3 length equals 14 residues. The V and J ends lost 0 bases and 1 base respectively, with 5 bases between them. Germline V lookup: CDR1 SGHNT, CDR2 YYREEE (reference sequence).

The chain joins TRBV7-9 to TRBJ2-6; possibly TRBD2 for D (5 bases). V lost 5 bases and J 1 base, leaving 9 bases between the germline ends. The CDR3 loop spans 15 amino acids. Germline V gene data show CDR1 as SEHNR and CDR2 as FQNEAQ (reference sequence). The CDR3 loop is CASSEPGSGANVLTF. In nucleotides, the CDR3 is TGTGCCAGCAGCGAACCGGGGTCTGGGGCCAACGTCCTGACTTTC.

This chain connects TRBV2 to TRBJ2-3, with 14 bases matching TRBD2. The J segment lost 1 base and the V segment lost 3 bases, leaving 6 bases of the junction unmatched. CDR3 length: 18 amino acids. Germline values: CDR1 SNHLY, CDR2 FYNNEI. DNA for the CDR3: TGTGCCAGCAGTGAGACTAGCGGGAGGGCCCGGGGCACAGATACGCAGTATTTT. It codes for CASSETSGRARGTDTQYF. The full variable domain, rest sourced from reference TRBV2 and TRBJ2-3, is EPEVTQTPSHQVTQMGQEVILRCVPISNHLYFYWYRQILGQKVEFLVSFYNNEISEKSEIFDDQFSVERPDGSNFTLKIRSTKLEDSAMYFCASSETSGRARGTDTQYFGPGTRLTVL.

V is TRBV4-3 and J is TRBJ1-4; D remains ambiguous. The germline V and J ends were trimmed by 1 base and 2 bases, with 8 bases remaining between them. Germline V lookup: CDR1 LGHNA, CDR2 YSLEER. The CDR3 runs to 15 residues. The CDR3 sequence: CASSQGSQTNEKLFF. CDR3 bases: TGCGCCAGCAGCCAAGGTTCCCAGACTAATGAAAAACTGTTTTTT.

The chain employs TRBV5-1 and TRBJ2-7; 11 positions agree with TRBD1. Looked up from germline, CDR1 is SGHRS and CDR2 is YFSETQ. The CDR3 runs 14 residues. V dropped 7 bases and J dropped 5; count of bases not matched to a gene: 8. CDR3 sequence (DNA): TGCGCCAGCGGAGGGACAGGGGGTTCTCACGAGCAGTACTTC. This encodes CASGGTGGSHEQYF.

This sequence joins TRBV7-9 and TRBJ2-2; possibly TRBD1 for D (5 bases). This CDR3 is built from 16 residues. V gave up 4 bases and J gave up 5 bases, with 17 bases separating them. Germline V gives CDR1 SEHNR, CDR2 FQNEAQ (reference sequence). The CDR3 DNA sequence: TGTGCCAGCAGCTCGGGTAATAGGAAGGGGACCGGGGAGCTGTTTTTT. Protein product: CASSSGNRKGTGELFF.

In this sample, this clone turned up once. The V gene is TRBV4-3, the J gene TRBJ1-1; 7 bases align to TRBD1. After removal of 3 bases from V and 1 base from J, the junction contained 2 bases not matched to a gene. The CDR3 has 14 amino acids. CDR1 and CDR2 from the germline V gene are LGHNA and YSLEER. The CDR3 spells CASSQGDRNTEAFF. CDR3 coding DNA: TGCGCCAGCAGCCAGGGGGACAGGAACACTGAAGCTTTCTTT.

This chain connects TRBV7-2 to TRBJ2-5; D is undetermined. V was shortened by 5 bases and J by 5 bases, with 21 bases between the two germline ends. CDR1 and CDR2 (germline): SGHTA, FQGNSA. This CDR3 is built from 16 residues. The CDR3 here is CASSKAPLDLAETQYF. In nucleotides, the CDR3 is TGTGCCAGCAGCAAGGCACCGTTAGATTTAGCCGAGACCCAGTACTTC.

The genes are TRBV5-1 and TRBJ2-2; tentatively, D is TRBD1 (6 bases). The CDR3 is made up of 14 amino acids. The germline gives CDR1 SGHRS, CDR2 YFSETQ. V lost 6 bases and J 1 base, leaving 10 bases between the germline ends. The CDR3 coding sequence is TGCGCCAGCACGGAGACAGGGAACACCGGGGAGCTGTTTTTT. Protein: CASTETGNTGELFF.

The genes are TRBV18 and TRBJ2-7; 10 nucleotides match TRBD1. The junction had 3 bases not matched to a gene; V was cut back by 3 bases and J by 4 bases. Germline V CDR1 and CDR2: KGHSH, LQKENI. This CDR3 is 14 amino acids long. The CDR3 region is CASSPTGGAYEQYF. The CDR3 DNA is TGTGCCAGCTCACCGACAGGGGGCGCATACGAGCAGTACTTC.

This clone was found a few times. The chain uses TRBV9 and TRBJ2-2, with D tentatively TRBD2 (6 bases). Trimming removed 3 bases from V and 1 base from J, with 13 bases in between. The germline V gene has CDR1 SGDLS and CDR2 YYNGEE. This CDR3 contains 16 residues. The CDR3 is CASSASGGVNTGELFF. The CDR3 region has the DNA TGTGCCAGCAGCGCGTCGGGCGGGGTGAACACCGGGGAGCTGTTTTTT.